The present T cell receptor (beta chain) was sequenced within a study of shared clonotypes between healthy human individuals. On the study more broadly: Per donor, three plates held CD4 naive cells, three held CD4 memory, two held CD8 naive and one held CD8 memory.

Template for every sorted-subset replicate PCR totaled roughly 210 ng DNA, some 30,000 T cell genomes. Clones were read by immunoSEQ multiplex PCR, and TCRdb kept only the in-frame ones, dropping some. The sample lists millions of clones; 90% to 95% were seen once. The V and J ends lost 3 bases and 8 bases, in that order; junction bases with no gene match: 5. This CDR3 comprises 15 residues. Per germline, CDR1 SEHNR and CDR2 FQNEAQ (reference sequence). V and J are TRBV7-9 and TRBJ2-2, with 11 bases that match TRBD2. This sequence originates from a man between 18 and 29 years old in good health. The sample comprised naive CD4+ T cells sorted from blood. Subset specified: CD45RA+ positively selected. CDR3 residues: CASSFPSGRTGELFF. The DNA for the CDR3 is TGTGCCAGCAGCTTTCCTAGCGGGAGGACGGGGGAGCTGTTTTTT.